A selection of T cell receptor beta chains follows, all from one sample in a study of blood T cell repertoires in COVID-19. Profiled with immunoSEQ multiplex PCR; TCRdb holds only in-frame clones, not every one. This table has roughly 70,000 clones, approximately 90% appearing once. The sequencing input was peripheral blood. Receptor source: a man over 45 with COVID-19, enrolled during active disease. CDR3s include the opening cysteine and the closing phenylalanine or tryptophan.

V	CDR3
TRBV23-1	CASSLRGSGNTIYF
TRBV10-3	CAISESGGTSYEQYF
TRBV19	CASSTHTGSQETQYF
TRBV5-1	CASSLNPGNEQFF
TRBV16	CASSQSGANTEAFF
TRBV28	CASSVQGSVGYGYTF
TRBV29-1	CSVEEGQGYEQYF
TRBV9	CASGPFAGVGETQYF
TRBV11-2	CASSLDGVSEKLFF
TRBV7-2	CASSLAWTGQETQYF
TRBV6-1	CASSGSGGPGTDTQYF
TRBV27	CASSSSGTDTGELFF
TRBV9	CASSVQDRATTGELFF
TRBV3-1/TRBV3-2	CASSQFLQGGQETQYF
TRBV29-1	CSVDRTGASTDTQYF
TRBV7-2	CASSYMYNEQFF
TRBV19	CASSPSSGSKNIQYF
TRBV9	CASSPPGGNTDTQYF
TRBV30	CAWSGLAGVTSTDTQYF
TRBV3-1/TRBV3-2	CASNRGGGGNTEAFF
TRBV3-1/TRBV3-2	CASSPSGGGELFF
TRBV7-2	CASRFGLAGGNEQFF
TRBV6-6	CASSSGTGGGYTF
TRBV29-1	CSARQGSSTDTQYF
TRBV27	CASSWTSGSINTQYF
TRBV28	CASILTGSTEAFF
TRBV5-4	CASSFWATSGRDTQYF
TRBV18	CASSPLEGQTSTDTQYF
TRBV6-6	CASRAGTGSNEQFF
TRBV9	CASSVGHGANYGYTF
TRBV19	CASKTDPSGYGYTF
TRBV30	CAWKPSGQGNYGYTF
TRBV24-1	CATSDYPGGKLFF
TRBV7-3	CASSLLAGPYEQYF
TRBV6-1	CASSGQGVVGNQPQHF
TRBV7-9	CASSPRDITDEQFF
TRBV6-6	CASSPGEDYGYTF
TRBV2	CASGPGGTDTQYF
TRBV5-1	CASSSTANTEAFF
TRBV13	CASSSQDGGAF
TRBV20-1	CSADSYNEQFF
TRBV30	CAWNIGGASNTEAFF
TRBV15	CARPGTANTEAFF
TRBV3-1/TRBV3-2	CASSQERTGVQETQYF
TRBV6-4	CASRNPGDTQYF
TRBV5-1	CASSRGWYNEQFF
TRBV28	CASSLEGTEAFF
TRBV28	CASSPDFRPQHF
TRBV19	CASSVIAGEETQYF
TRBV2	CASSGQGTNTEAFF
TRBV13	CASSGRNKNTEAFF
TRBV9	CASSVDPLANNEQFF
TRBV7-2	CASGQRSNTGELFF
TRBV19	CASSSWTSGRRTDTQYF
TRBV10-3	CAISDQILYEQYF
TRBV18	CASSPLDRVDYGYTF
TRBV19	CASSIPQTARQETQYF
TRBV2	CASSADRGEAEAFF
TRBV28	CASAYPDRAGKLFF